The 18 T cell receptor beta chains below were found in one sample sequenced in a study of T cell changes during pregnancy in multiple sclerosis. Measured with immunoSEQ multiplex PCR; TCRdb has only the in-frame clones, and not every one. Of around 66,000 clones in the sample, around nine tenths were seen once. The specimen was peripheral blood, collected in the first trimester of pregnancy. The receptors stem from a female donor in good health, enrolled as a control in a pregnancy study.

This chain joins TRBV7-3 and TRBJ1-1; weak D call: TRBD1 (5 bases). CDR3 length equals 14 residues. Germline assignment: CDR1 SGHTA and CDR2 FQGTGA. The germline V and J ends were trimmed by 4 bases and 7 bases, with 16 bases remaining between them. CDR3 nucleotides: TGTGCCAGCAGCTCCGGCCCGGGGCGGGGTGAAGCTTTCTTT. Amino acids: CASSSGPGRGEAFF.

The CDR3 region is CASSATGTAYNEQFF. The CDR3 DNA is TGTGCCAGCAGCGCGACCGGGACTGCCTACAATGAGCAGTTCTTC. This chain connects TRBV9 to TRBJ2-1, with D possibly TRBD2 on 6 matching bases. CDR3 length: 15 amino acids. CDR1 and CDR2 (germline): SGDLS, YYNGEE. The V and J ends lost 3 bases and 2 bases respectively, with 12 bases between them.

The chain couples TRBV18 to TRBJ1-1; the D is unclear. The ends were cut back, 0 bases at V and 1 base at J, with 9 bases in the middle. Germline values: CDR1 KGHSH, CDR2 LQKENI. The CDR3 is made up of 15 amino acids. The CDR3 spells CASSPPSRPNTEAFF. CDR3 nucleotides: TGTGCCAGCTCACCACCGAGCAGGCCGAACACTGAAGCTTTCTTT. The whole variable domain, remainder taken from reference TRBV18 and TRBJ1-1, is NAGVMQNPRHLVRRRGQEARLRCSPMKGHSHVYWYRQLPEEGLKFMVYLQKENIIDESGMPKERFSAEFPKEGPSILRIQQVVRGDSAAYFCASSPPSRPNTEAFFGQGTRLTVV.

V is TRBV5-4 and J is TRBJ1-5; no clear D. The CDR3 consists of 14 residues. The ends were cut back, 0 bases at V and 0 bases at J, with 4 bases in the middle. Germline CDR1 reads SGHNT; CDR2 reads YYREEE (reference sequence). The CDR3 bases are TGTGCCAGCAGCTTGGACAGTAGCAATCAGCCCCAGCATTTT. It encodes CASSLDSSNQPQHF.

This rearrangement joins TRBV9 to TRBJ1-1; D gene ambiguous. V dropped 0 bases and J dropped 6 bases, with 15 bases sitting between them. The CDR3 has 15 amino acids. CDR1 is SGDLS, CDR2 YYNGEE, per germline. CDR3 amino acids: CASSVEGLGLSEAFF. In DNA, the CDR3 is TGTGCCAGCAGCGTAGAAGGACTAGGGTTATCTGAAGCTTTCTTT.

The rearrangement joins TRBV18 to TRBJ1-3; 9 bases are shared with TRBD1. After removal of 6 bases from V and 0 bases from J, the junction contained 6 bases not matched to a gene. The CDR3 runs to 16 residues. Germline V gene sequence: CDR1 KGHSH, CDR2 LQKENI. The DNA for the CDR3 is TGTGCCAGCTCGCCAGGACAGGGGAGCTCTGGAAACACCATATATTTT. It yields the protein CASSPGQGSSGNTIYF.

The CDR3 is CASSANAAGANTGELFF. The DNA of the CDR3 is TGTGCCAGCAGCGCGAACGCGGCCGGCGCGAACACCGGGGAGCTGTTTTTT. The chain has TRBV7-9 and TRBJ2-2; the D is unclear. The germline gives CDR1 SEHNR, CDR2 FQNEAQ (reference sequence). This CDR3 region has 17 residues. V lost 5 bases, J lost 0 bases, and 16 bases lay in between. The variable domain in full, completed from reference TRBV7-9 and TRBJ2-2, reads DTGVSQNPRHKITKRGQNVTFRCDPISEHNRLYWYRQTLGQGPEFLTYFQNEAQLEKSRLLSDRFSAERPKGSFSTLEIQRTEQGDSAMYLCASSANAAGANTGELFFGEGSRLTVL.

The rearrangement links TRBV29-1 to TRBJ2-3; no clear D gene. The germline CDR1 and CDR2 sequences are SQVTM and ANQGSEA. V was shortened by 8 bases and J by 4 bases, with 10 bases between the two germline ends. The CDR3 runs to 11 residues. The CDR3 reads CSPEFADTQYF. The DNA of the CDR3 is TGCAGCCCAGAATTCGCAGATACGCAGTATTTT.

This clone was seen only once. This rearrangement joins TRBV28 to TRBJ1-3; TRBD1 is a possible D gene (5 bases). The CDR3 consists of 14 residues. From germline, CDR1 is MDHEN and CDR2 SYDVKM. V was trimmed by 5 bases and J by 3 bases, leaving 11 bases between them. The CDR3 bases are TGTGCCAGCAGTCCCGGGACTCTTGGAAACACCATATATTTT. This translates into CASSPGTLGNTIYF.

The chain employs TRBV6-1 and TRBJ2-1, with D possibly TRBD1 on 6 matching bases. CDR1 and CDR2 (germline): MNHNS, SASEGT. V lost 3 bases to trimming and J lost 7 bases, with 7 bases between them. The CDR3 contains 12 residues. The CDR3: CASSERGNEQFF. The CDR3 coding sequence is TGTGCCAGCAGTGAGAGGGGGAATGAGCAGTTCTTC.

The chain has TRBV7-3 and TRBJ2-1; 11 nucleotides agree with TRBD2. This CDR3 has 15 residues. The trim removed 4 bases at V and 5 bases at J, leaving 4 bases unmatched. CDR1 is SGHTA and CDR2 is FQGTGA in the germline V gene. CDR3: CASSSYSGGDNEQFF. The CDR3 nucleotides are TGTGCCAGCAGCTCTTATAGCGGGGGGGACAATGAGCAGTTCTTC.

V gene TRBV9 combines with J gene TRBJ1-5; the match to TRBD1 covers 10 bases. The CDR3 is 17 residues long. Trimming at V came to 5 bases and at J to 6 bases, leaving 14 bases not matched to a gene. The germline CDR1 and CDR2 sequences are SGDLS and YYNGEE. CDR3 region: CASSPGTGEWSGQPQHF. CDR3 bases: TGTGCCAGCAGTCCCGGGACAGGGGAGTGGTCGGGTCAGCCCCAGCATTTT.

Details on this clone: This same CDR3 is encoded by further DNA sequences in the sample. The chain is built from TRBV6-5 and TRBJ2-7, with 11 positions matching TRBD2. CDR1 MNHEY and CDR2 SVGAGI come from the germline V gene. The CDR3 is 15 residues long. With V trimmed by 2 bases and J by 0 bases, 0 bases remained unmatched. The chain's CDR3 is CASSYTSGSSYEQYF. For the CDR3, the DNA is TGTGCCAGCAGTTACACTAGCGGGAGCTCCTACGAGCAGTACTTC.

Only a few counts were recorded for this clone. This sequence joins TRBV2 and TRBJ1-2; no reliable D call. The CDR3 runs 12 residues. CDR1 SNHLY and CDR2 FYNNEI come from the germline V gene. V gave up 9 bases and J gave up 5 bases, with 13 bases separating them. In DNA, the CDR3 is TGTGCCAGTCCAGGAAACCTTTATGGCTACACCTTC. Residues: CASPGNLYGYTF.

V gene TRBV28 combines with J gene TRBJ1-2, with unresolved D. This CDR3 contains 11 residues. Trimming took 6 bases from V and 5 from J, leaving 7 bases between them. Germline V gene sequence: CDR1 MDHEN, CDR2 SYDVKM. The CDR3 coding sequence is TGTGCCAGCAGACCCGAGTATGGCTACACCTTC. It encodes CASRPEYGYTF.

The DNA for the CDR3 is TGCGCCAGCAGCTTGGCGAGGGGGGGCGGGACTAGTGAGCAGTTCTTC. Translation gives CASSLARGGGTSEQFF. The gene calls are TRBV5-1 and TRBJ2-1; TRBD2 agrees at 8 bases. CDR3 length equals 16 residues. V trimming: 0 bases; J trimming: 9 bases; junction bases outside the gene matches: 11. CDR1 is SGHRS, CDR2 YFSETQ, per germline. Supplemented by reference TRBV5-1 and TRBJ2-1, the full variable domain reads KAGVTQTPRYLIKTRGQQVTLSCSPISGHRSVSWYQQTPGQGLQFLFEYFSETQRNKGNFPGRFSGRQFSNSRSEMNVSTLELGDSALYLCASSLARGGGTSEQFFGPGTRLTVL.

This chain joins TRBV2 and TRBJ2-7; D may be TRBD1 (5 bases). CDR1 is SNHLY and CDR2 is FYNNEI in the germline V gene. V dropped 0 bases and J dropped 4 bases, with 16 bases sitting between them. The CDR3 totals 16 residues. The CDR3 coding sequence is TGTGCCAGCAGTGAAGCGGAGCAGGGTAATCCATACGAGCAGTACTTC. It encodes CASSEAEQGNPYEQYF.

This chain connects TRBV9 to TRBJ2-3; the match to TRBD2 covers 8 bases. The germline V gene has CDR1 SGDLS and CDR2 YYNGEE. The length of the CDR3 is 17 residues. The trim removed 2 bases at V and 0 bases at J, leaving 8 bases unmatched. CDR3 nucleotides: TGTGCCAGCAGCGTTGGGTTGGTAGCGGGGAGCACAGATACGCAGTATTTT. Translating gives CASSVGLVAGSTDTQYF.